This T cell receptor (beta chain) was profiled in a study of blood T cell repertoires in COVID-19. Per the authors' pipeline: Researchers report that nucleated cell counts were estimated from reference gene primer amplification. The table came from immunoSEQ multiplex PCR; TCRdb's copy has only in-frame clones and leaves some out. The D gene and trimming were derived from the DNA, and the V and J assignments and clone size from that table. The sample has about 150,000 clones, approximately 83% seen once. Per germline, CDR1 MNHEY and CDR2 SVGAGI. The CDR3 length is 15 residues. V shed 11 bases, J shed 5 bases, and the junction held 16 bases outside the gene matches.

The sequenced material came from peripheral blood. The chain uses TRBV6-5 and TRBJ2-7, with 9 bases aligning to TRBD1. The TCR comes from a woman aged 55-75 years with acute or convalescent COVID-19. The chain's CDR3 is CAVSPGTGILHEQYF. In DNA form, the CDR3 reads TGTGCCGTCAGTCCCGGGACAGGGATTTTACACGAGCAGTACTTC.